The 15 T cell receptor beta chains presented below share a single source sample, sequenced in a study of CD8 T cells in ankylosing spondylitis. In TCRdb, the 5' RACE reads were re-called with MiXCR into one record per CDR3 protein. The sample records about 340,000 distinct CDR3 sequences, roughly 14% being singletons. Specimen: blood, either unsorted or a sorted T cell fraction (not recorded which). All receptors derive from a male donor with ankylosing spondylitis or in good health (not recorded which).

In its sample, this clonotype was seen a few times. The CDR3 loop reads CASSFMASGVTYNEQFF. CDR3 DNA: TGTGCCAGCAGCTTCATGGCTAGCGGGGTGACCTACAATGAGCAGTTCTTC. The genes are TRBV11-3 and TRBJ2-1; 9 positions agree with TRBD2. The germline CDR1 and CDR2 sequences are SGHNT and YENEEA. The CDR3 consists of 17 residues. V was pared by 3 bases and J by 2 bases, with 8 bases of the junction left unmatched. Combining the CDR3 with reference TRBV11-3 and TRBJ2-1 gives the whole variable domain EAGVVQSPRYKIIEKKQPVAFWCNPISGHNTLYWYLQNLGQGPELLIRYENEEAVDDSQLPKDRFSAERLKGVDSTLKIQPAELGDSAVYLCASSFMASGVTYNEQFFGPGTRLTVL.

This clonotype was observed a few times. This rearrangement joins TRBV19 to TRBJ1-1; weak D call: TRBD1 (6 bases). The CDR3 is made up of 15 amino acids. Trimming pared 6 bases from V and 1 base from J, leaving 15 bases between. CDR1 and CDR2 from the germline V gene are LNHDA and SQIVND (reference sequence). Here the CDR3 reads CASREQGGRNTEAFF. Written as DNA, the CDR3 is TGTGCCAGTAGGGAACAGGGAGGGAGGAACACTGAAGCTTTCTTT.

The chain links TRBV7-2 to TRBJ2-7; 7 bases are shared with TRBD1. CDR1 and CDR2 (germline): SGHTA, FQGNSA. The trim removed 4 bases at V and 3 bases at J, leaving 3 bases unmatched. There are 13 residues in the CDR3. CDR3 amino acids: CASSYPGGYEQYF. The CDR3, as DNA: TGTGCCAGCAGCTACCCAGGGGGCTACGAGCAGTACTTC.

The chain links TRBV11-2 to TRBJ1-1; TRBD1 might be the D (5 bases). The germline V gene encodes CDR1 SGHAT and CDR2 FQNNGV. Trimming pared 5 bases from V and 0 bases from J, leaving 19 bases between. The CDR3 runs to 17 residues. The CDR3 bases are TGTGCCAGCAGCCTTTCGAGGGGTCTTTGGGTGAACACTGAAGCTTTCTTT. Its protein product is CASSLSRGLWVNTEAFF. The full variable domain, its missing parts supplied by reference TRBV11-2 and TRBJ1-1, is EAGVAQSPRYKIIEKRQSVAFWCNPISGHATLYWYQQILGQGPKLLIQFQNNGVVDDSQLPKDRFSAERLKGVDSTLKIQPAKLEDSAVYLCASSLSRGLWVNTEAFFGQGTRLTVV.

This clonotype has a handful of counts. The rearrangement uses TRBV4-1 and TRBJ1-2; no clear D gene. This CDR3 is 15 amino acids long. The V gene's germline CDR1 is MGHRA and CDR2 YSYEKL. The V end was cut by 0 bases, the J end by 4 bases, with 12 bases between. The DNA for the CDR3 is TGCGCCAGCAGCCAAGATCGGGAGAGCTTCTATGGCTACACCTTC. Translated: CASSQDRESFYGYTF.

The V call is TRBV6-5, the J call TRBJ2-5; no clear D gene. V shed 2 bases and J shed 2 bases, with 6 bases lying between them. The CDR3 is 13 residues long. Germline values: CDR1 MNHEY, CDR2 SVGAGI. CDR3 loop: CASSYALQETQYF. As DNA, the CDR3 is TGTGCCAGCAGTTACGCCCTACAAGAGACCCAGTACTTC.

This clonotype has ten or more counts. The chain employs TRBV30 and TRBJ1-4; weak D call: TRBD1 (6 bases). The CDR3 is made up of 13 amino acids. The germline V gene has CDR1 GTSNPN and CDR2 SVGIG (reference sequence). V lost 7 bases to trimming and J lost 5 bases, with 14 bases between them. The CDR3 nucleotides are TGTGCCTCCGGAGGACAGAACAATGAAAAACTGTTTTTT. As protein: CASGGQNNEKLFF.

The chain uses TRBV20-1 and TRBJ1-2; D is unclear. From germline, CDR1 is DFQATT and CDR2 SNEGSKA (reference sequence). The CDR3 is made up of 11 amino acids. The ends were cut back, 1 base at V and 1 base at J, with 1 base in the middle. The CDR3, as DNA: TGCAGTGCTAGAGTTAACTATGGCTACACCTTC. Encoded protein: CSARVNYGYTF.

This clonotype was counted between two and nine times. The rearrangement joins TRBV10-3 to TRBJ2-7; unclear D gene. The CDR3 totals 14 residues. Per germline, CDR1 ENHRY and CDR2 SYGVKD. The germline V and J ends were trimmed by 3 bases and 0 bases, with 9 bases remaining between them. Here the CDR3 reads CAISDGDSSYEQYF. Written as DNA, the CDR3 is TGTGCCATCAGTGACGGCGATAGCTCCTACGAGCAGTACTTC.

Many counts were recorded for this clonotype. V usage is TRBV7-2 and J usage is TRBJ1-1; tentatively, D is TRBD1 (6 bases). Trimming took off 2 bases at V and 4 bases at J, with 11 bases between the two ends. CDR1 and CDR2 (germline): SGHTA, FQGNSA. This CDR3 region has 14 residues. The CDR3 sequence: CASSLTGLRTEAFF. CDR3 sequence (DNA): TGTGCCAGCAGCTTAACAGGGCTTCGCACTGAAGCTTTCTTT. The whole variable domain, filled in from reference TRBV7-2 and TRBJ1-1, reads GAGVSQSPSNKVTEKGKDVELRCDPISGHTALYWYRQSLGQGLEFLIYFQGNSAPDKSGLPSDRFSAERTGGSVSTLTIQRTQQEDSAVYLCASSLTGLRTEAFFGQGTRLTVV.

The gene calls are TRBV27 and TRBJ1-4; D unclear. Per the germline V gene, CDR1 is MNHEY and CDR2 is SMNVEV (reference sequence). The CDR3 is made up of 14 amino acids. V lost 6 bases to trimming and J lost 3 bases, with 11 bases between them. The chain's CDR3 is CASSHGTANEKLFF. CDR3 in DNA: TGTGCCAGCAGCCACGGTACGGCTAATGAAAAACTGTTTTTT.

The CDR3 is CASSFSGDSPGAFF. The CDR3 DNA is TGTGCCAGCAGTTTTTCTGGGGACTCCCCCGGAGCTTTCTTT. The chain joins TRBV12-3 or TRBV12-4 to TRBJ1-1; a weak D match, TRBD1 (5 bases). The CDR3 has 14 amino acids. Between the trimmed V and J ends, which lost 3 bases and 10 bases, there was a span of 18 bases.

The chain uses TRBV7-2 and TRBJ2-7; 9 bases fit TRBD2. V was pared by 5 bases and J by 3 bases, with 2 bases of the junction left unmatched. From germline, CDR1 is SGHTA and CDR2 FQGNSA. The CDR3 is made up of 13 amino acids. DNA for the CDR3: TGTGCCAGCAGCCCAGCGGGGGGCTACGAGCAGTACTTC. This gives the protein CASSPAGGYEQYF.

The chain combines TRBV12-3 or TRBV12-4 with TRBJ2-1, with 7 bases fitting TRBD2. V lost 0 bases, J lost 0 bases, and 14 bases stayed unmatched. There are 20 residues in the CDR3. Here the CDR3 reads CASSLADSWGGPSSYNEQFF. CDR3 nucleotides: TGTGCCAGCAGTTTAGCCGATTCCTGGGGGGGACCGAGCTCCTACAATGAGCAGTTCTTC.

A few counts support this clonotype. The CDR3 sequence is CASLETGATGELFF. The DNA for the CDR3 is TGCGCCAGCCTAGAGACGGGAGCGACCGGGGAGCTGTTTTTT. The chain has TRBV5-1 and TRBJ2-2; maybe TRBD2 (6 bases). In germline, CDR1 is SGHRS, CDR2 YFSETQ. V lost 7 bases to trimming and J lost 5 bases, with 15 bases between them. The CDR3 is 14 amino acids.